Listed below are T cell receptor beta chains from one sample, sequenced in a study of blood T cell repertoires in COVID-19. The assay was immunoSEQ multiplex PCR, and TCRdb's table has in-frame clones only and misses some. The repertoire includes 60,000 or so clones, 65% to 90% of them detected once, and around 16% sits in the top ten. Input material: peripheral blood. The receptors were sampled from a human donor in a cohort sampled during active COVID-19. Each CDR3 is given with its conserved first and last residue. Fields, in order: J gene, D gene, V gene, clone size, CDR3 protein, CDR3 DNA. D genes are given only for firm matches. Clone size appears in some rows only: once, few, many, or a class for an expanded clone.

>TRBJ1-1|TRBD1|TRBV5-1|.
CASSSEDRGTEVAFF
TGCGCCAGCAGCTCCGAGGACAGGGGCACGGAGGTAGCTTTCTTT
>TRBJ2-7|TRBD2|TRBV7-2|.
CANMGETSELSYEQYF
TGTGCCAACATGGGGGAGACTAGCGAGTTATCCTACGAGCAGTACTTC
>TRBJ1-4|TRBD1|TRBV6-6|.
CASSYEGGSNEKLFF
TGTGCCAGCAGTTACGAAGGGGGCAGTAATGAAAAACTGTTTTTT
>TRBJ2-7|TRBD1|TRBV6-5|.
CASSFGTGVSYEQYF
TGTGCCAGCAGTTTCGGGACAGGTGTTTCCTACGAGCAGTACTTC
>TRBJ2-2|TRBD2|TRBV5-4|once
CASRRTSGGNTGELFF
TGTGCCAGCAGGCGTACTAGCGGGGGGAACACCGGGGAGCTGTTTTTT
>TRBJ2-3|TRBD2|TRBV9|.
CASSVDIAGGPGDTQYF
TGTGCCAGCAGCGTAGATATAGCGGGGGGGCCCGGGGATACGCAGTATTTT
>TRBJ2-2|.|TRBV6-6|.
CASSRGAWGQDGTGELFF
TGTGCCAGCAGTCGGGGTGCTTGGGGGCAAGACGGGACCGGGGAGCTGTTTTTT
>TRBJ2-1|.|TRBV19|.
CASSPGYNEQFF
TGTGCCAGTAGTCCCGGTTACAATGAGCAGTTCTTC
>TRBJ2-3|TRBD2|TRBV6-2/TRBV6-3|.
CASSSRAGGPEDTQYF
TGTGCCAGCAGTTCCCGAGCGGGGGGGCCGGAAGATACGCAGTATTTT
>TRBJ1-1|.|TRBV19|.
CASSMGAIGTEAFF
TGTGCCAGTAGTATGGGGGCAATTGGCACTGAAGCTTTCTTT
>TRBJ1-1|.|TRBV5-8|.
CASSPPWNTEAFF
TGTGCCAGCTCCCCCCCATGGAACACTGAAGCTTTCTTT
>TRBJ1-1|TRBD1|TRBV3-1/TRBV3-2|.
CASSQGPGGNAEAFF
TGTGCCAGCAGCCAAGGTCCAGGGGGCAACGCTGAAGCTTTCTTT
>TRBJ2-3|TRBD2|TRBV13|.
CASSRLAGGLTDTQYF
TGTGCCAGCAGCCGTTTAGCGGGGGGGCTCACAGATACGCAGTATTTT
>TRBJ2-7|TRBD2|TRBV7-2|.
CASSLMSSGLGGGEQYF
TGTGCCAGCAGCTTAATGTCTAGCGGCCTCGGAGGTGGCGAGCAGTACTTC
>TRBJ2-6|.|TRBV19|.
CASTLMGAAGANVLTF
TGTGCCAGTACCCTCATGGGGGCAGCTGGGGCCAACGTCCTGACTTTC
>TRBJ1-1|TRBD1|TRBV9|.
CASSSRQGVSTEAFF
TGTGCCAGCAGCTCACGACAGGGGGTTAGCACTGAAGCTTTCTTT
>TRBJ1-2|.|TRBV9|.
CASSPGFEGGYTF
TGTGCCAGCAGCCCAGGATTTGAGGGTGGCTACACCTTC
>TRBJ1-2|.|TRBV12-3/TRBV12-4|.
CASSFTNYGYTF
TGTGCCAGCAGTTTTACTAACTATGGCTACACCTTC
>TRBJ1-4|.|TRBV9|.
CASSVLGANNEKLFF
TGTGCCAGCAGCGTTTTAGGGGCCAATAATGAAAAACTGTTTTTT
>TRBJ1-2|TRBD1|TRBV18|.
CASSPQDRAYGYTF
TGTGCCAGCTCACCACAGGACAGGGCGTATGGCTACACCTTC
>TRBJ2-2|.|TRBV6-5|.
CASGGRLDTGELFF
TGTGCCAGCGGGGGCCGTTTGGACACCGGGGAGCTGTTTTTT
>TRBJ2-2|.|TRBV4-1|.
CASSQDGGRGARTGELFF
TGCGCCAGCAGCCAAGATGGGGGACGGGGGGCGCGGACCGGGGAGCTGTTTTTT
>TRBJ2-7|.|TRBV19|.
CASSDTTGTYEQYF
TGTGCCAGTAGTGACACAACAGGAACCTACGAGCAGTACTTC
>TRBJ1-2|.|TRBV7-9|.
CASSPRFNYGYTF
TGTGCCAGCAGCCCCCGTTTCAACTATGGCTACACCTTC
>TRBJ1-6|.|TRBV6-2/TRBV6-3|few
CASSLPGNSPLHF
TGTGCCAGCAGTTTGCCAGGGAATTCACCCCTCCACTTT
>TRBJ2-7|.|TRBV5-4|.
CASSLANIISYEQYF
TGTGCCAGCAGCTTGGCCAACATTATCTCCTACGAGCAGTACTTC